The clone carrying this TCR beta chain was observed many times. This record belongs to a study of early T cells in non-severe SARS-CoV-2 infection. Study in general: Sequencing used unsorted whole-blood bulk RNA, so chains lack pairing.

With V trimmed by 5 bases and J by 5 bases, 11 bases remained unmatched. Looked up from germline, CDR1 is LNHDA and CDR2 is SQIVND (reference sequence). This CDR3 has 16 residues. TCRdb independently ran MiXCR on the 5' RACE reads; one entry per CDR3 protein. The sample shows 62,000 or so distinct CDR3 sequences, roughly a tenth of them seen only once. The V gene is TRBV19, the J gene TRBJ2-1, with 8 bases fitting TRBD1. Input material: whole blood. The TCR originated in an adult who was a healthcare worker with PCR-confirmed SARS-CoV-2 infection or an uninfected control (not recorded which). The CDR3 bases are TGTGCCAGTAGTGCCTTCGGCAGGGGGCATCACAATGAGCAGTTCTTC. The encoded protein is CASSAFGRGHHNEQFF.